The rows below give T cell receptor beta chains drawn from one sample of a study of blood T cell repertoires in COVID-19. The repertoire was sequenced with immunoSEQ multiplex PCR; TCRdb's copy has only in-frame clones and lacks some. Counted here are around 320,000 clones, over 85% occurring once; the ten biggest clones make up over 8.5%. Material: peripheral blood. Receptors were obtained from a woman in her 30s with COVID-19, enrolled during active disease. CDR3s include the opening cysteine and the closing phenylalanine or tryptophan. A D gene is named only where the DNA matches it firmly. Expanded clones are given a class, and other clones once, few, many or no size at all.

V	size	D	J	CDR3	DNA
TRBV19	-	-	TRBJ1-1	CASRDTRGGAEAFF	TGTGCCAGTAGGGATACCAGGGGAGGGGCTGAAGCTTTCTTT
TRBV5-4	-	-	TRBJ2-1	CASSRRTSRDSYNEQFF	TGTGCCAGCAGCCGGAGGACTTCGAGGGATTCCTACAATGAGCAGTTCTTC
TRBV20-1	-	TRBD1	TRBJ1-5	CSASGDRGEYSNQPQHF	TGCAGTGCTAGTGGAGACAGGGGAGAGTATAGCAATCAGCCCCAGCATTTT
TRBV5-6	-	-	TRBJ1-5	CASSFAGDQPQHF	TGTGCCAGCAGCTTCGCGGGTGATCAGCCCCAGCATTTT
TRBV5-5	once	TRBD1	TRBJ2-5	CASSLEPGGETQYF	TGTGCCAGCAGCTTGGAACCAGGGGGAGAGACCCAGTACTTC
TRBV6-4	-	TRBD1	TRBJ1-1	CASRPGGGTEAFF	TGTGCCAGCAGGCCAGGGGGCGGGACTGAAGCTTTCTTT
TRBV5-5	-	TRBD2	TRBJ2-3	CASSFGRAGGHSTDTQYF	TGTGCCAGCAGCTTCGGAAGGGCGGGGGGCCATAGCACAGATACGCAGTATTTT
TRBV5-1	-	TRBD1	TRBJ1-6	CASSLTGDRFNSPLHF	TGCGCCAGCAGCTTGACTGGGGACAGGTTTAATTCACCCCTCCACTTT
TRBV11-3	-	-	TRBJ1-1	CASSLAGNTEAFF	TGTGCCAGCAGCTTAGCAGGGAACACTGAAGCTTTCTTT
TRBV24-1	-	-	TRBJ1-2	CATSDSNTDGGYTF	TGTGCCACCAGTGATTCGAACACCGACGGGGGCTACACCTTC
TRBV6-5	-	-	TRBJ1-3	CATSDITGNTIYF	TGTGCCACCTCGGACATCACTGGAAACACCATATATTTT
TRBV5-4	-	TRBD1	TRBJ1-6	CASSTRQGINSPLHF	TGTGCCAGCAGCACCCGACAGGGGATTAATTCACCCCTCCACTTT
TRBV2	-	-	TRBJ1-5	CASSASTNQPQHF	TGTGCCAGCAGTGCCAGTACCAATCAGCCCCAGCATTTT
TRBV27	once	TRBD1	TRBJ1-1	CASSLIEGGTGGRTEAFF	TGTGCCAGCAGTTTAATTGAAGGGGGGACAGGGGGCCGCACTGAAGCTTTCTTT
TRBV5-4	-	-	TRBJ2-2	CASSLAARLDELFF	TGTGCCAGCAGCTTGGCCGCGAGGCTAGATGAGCTGTTTTTT
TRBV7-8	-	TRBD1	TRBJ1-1	CASSTLDRVSTEAFF	TGTGCCAGCAGCACCTTGGACAGGGTGAGCACTGAAGCTTTCTTT
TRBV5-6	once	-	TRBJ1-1	CASSPGLNTEAFF	TGTGCCAGCAGCCCAGGTTTAAACACTGAAGCTTTCTTT
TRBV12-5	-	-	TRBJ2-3	CASGSPKGSTDTQYF	TGTGCTAGTGGTTCCCCTAAGGGGAGCACAGATACGCAGTATTTT
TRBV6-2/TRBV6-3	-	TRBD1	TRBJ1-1	CASSNGQGANLNTEAFF	TGTGCCAGCAGTAACGGACAGGGGGCGAATTTAAACACTGAAGCTTTCTTT
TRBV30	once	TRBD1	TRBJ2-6	CASGQGTGANVLTF	TGTGCCTCTGGACAGGGGACGGGGGCCAACGTCCTGACTTTC
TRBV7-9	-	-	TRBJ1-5	CASSLAGAGNQPQHF	TGTGCCAGCAGCTTAGCGGGGGCTGGCAATCAGCCCCAGCATTTT
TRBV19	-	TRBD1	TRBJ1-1	CASSIRFGTAADTEAFF	TGTGCCAGTAGTATTCGTTTTGGGACAGCCGCCGACACTGAAGCTTTCTTT
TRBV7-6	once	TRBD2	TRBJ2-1	CASSLGTSGGLYNEQFF	TGTGCCAGCAGCTTAGGGACTAGCGGAGGCCTCTACAATGAGCAGTTCTTC
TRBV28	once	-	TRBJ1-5	CASSPLGGNQPQHF	TGTGCCAGCAGTCCATTGGGGGGAAATCAGCCCCAGCATTTT
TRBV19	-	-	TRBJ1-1	CASSIRAPGTEAFF	TGTGCCAGTAGTATTAGAGCCCCGGGGACTGAAGCTTTCTTT
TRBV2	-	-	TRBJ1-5	CASSGSGGNRNQPQHF	TGTGCCAGCAGTGGGTCGGGGGGCAATAGGAATCAGCCCCAGCATTTT
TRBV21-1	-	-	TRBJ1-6	CASSTELRGLGSPLHF	TGTGCCAGCAGCACGGAATTAAGGGGGCTCGGATCACCCCTCCACTTT
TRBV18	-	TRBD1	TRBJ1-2	CASSPQQGSHGYTF	TGTGCCAGCTCACCTCAACAGGGGTCTCATGGCTACACCTTC
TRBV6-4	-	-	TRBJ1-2	CASSPQGRANYGYTF	TGTGCCAGCAGTCCACAGGGCCGAGCTAACTATGGCTACACCTTC
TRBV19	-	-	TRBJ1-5	CASSMGHIAPIYSNQPQHF	TGTGCCAGTAGTATGGGGCACATCGCCCCCATTTATAGCAATCAGCCCCAGCATTTT
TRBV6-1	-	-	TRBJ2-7	CASSEVRTALPYEQYF	TGTGCCAGCAGTGAAGTGCGGACAGCCTTACCCTACGAGCAGTACTTC
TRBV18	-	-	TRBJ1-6	CASSPDMTGSPLHF	TGTGCCAGCTCACCCGACATGACGGGGTCACCCCTCCACTTT
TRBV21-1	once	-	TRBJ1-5	CARDRAKDFGQPQHF	TGTGCCAGGGACAGGGCCAAGGATTTCGGGCAGCCCCAGCATTTT
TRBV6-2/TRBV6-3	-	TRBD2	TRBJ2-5	CASSYVLGLAGGTQYF	TGTGCCAGCAGTTACGTCTTAGGGCTAGCGGGGGGGACCCAGTACTTC
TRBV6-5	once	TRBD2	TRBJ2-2	CASSWDYLVTGGELFF	TGTGCCAGCAGTTGGGACTACCTCGTGACGGGCGGGGAGCTGTTTTTT
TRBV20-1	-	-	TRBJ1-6	CSASPSPREEDSPLHF	TGCAGTGCTAGTCCCTCCCCCAGGGAAGAGGATTCACCCCTCCACTTT
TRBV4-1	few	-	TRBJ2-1	CASSQEGRGLNQQFF	TGCGCCAGCAGCCAAGAGGGGCGGGGACTCAATCAGCAGTTCTTC
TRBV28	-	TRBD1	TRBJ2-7	CASSLVRQGRYEQYF	TGTGCCAGCAGTTTAGTCAGACAGGGGAGGTACGAGCAGTACTTC
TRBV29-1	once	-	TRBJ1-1	CSVEGVRSSTEAFF	TGCAGCGTTGAAGGTGTACGGTCGTCCACTGAAGCTTTCTTT
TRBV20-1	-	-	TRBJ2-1	CSASSTVEQFF	TGCAGTGCTAGTTCAACGGTAGAGCAGTTCTTC
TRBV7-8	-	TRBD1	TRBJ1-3	CASRPDRGTGNTIYF	TGTGCCAGCCGCCCTGACAGGGGGACAGGAAACACCATATATTTT
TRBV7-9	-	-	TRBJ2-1	CASSPLEDYEQFF	TGTGCCAGCAGCCCCCTTGAGGACTATGAGCAGTTCTTC
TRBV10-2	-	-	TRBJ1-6	CASSEESLSPLHF	TGCGCCAGCAGTGAGGAGTCCCTCTCTCCCCTCCACTTT
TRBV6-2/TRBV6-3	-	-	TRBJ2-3	CASSSLSADTQYF	TGTGCCAGCAGTTCCCTTTCAGCAGATACGCAGTATTTT
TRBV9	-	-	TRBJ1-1	CASSVVGRGLAEAFF	TGTGCCAGCAGCGTAGTGGGACGGGGACTCGCTGAAGCTTTCTTT
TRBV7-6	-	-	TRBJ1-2	CASSGIQDPHLYGYTF	TGTGCCAGCAGCGGGATACAGGACCCACACCTCTATGGCTACACCTTC
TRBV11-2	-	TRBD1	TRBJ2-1	CASSLEQGDEQFF	TGTGCCAGCAGCTTAGAGCAGGGGGATGAGCAGTTCTTC
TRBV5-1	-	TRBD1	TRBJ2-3	CASRQGRGDTQYF	TGCGCCAGTAGACAGGGCCGCGGAGATACGCAGTATTTT
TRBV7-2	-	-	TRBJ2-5	CANPPRDFFETQYF	TGTGCCAACCCACCGAGGGATTTCTTTGAGACCCAGTACTTC
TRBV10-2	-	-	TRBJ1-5	CASSVGTNSNQPQHF	TGCGCCAGCAGTGTTGGGACAAATAGCAATCAGCCCCAGCATTTT
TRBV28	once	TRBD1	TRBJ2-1	CASSWGQRTPGEQFF	TGTGCCAGCAGTTGGGGACAGAGAACCCCAGGAGAGCAGTTCTTC
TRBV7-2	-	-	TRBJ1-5	CAINMGGSNQPQHF	TGTGCCATCAACATGGGGGGGAGCAATCAGCCCCAGCATTTT
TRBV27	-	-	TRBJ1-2	CASSFAGSYGYTF	TGTGCCAGCAGTTTTGCCGGGAGCTATGGCTACACCTTC
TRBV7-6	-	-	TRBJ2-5	CASSPTTGRETQYF	TGTGCCAGCAGCCCGACAACAGGGCGAGAGACCCAGTACTTC
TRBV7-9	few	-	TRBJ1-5	CASSLDGTSNQPQHF	TGTGCCAGCAGCTTAGATGGGACAAGCAATCAGCCCCAGCATTTT
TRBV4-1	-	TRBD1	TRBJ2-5	CASSPPQGVKETQYF	TGCGCCAGCAGCCCTCCCCAGGGGGTAAAAGAGACCCAGTACTTC
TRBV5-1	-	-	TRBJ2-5	CASSLVGLASQETQYF	TGCGCCAGCAGCTTGGTTGGCCTAGCTAGCCAAGAGACCCAGTACTTC
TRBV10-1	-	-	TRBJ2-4	CASSMTDEEDIQYF	TGCGCCAGCAGCATGACGGATGAGGAAGACATTCAGTACTTC
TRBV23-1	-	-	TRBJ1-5	CASSQVRVGSQPQHF	TGCGCCAGCAGTCAAGTCAGGGTGGGGTCTCAGCCCCAGCATTTT